These 8 T cell receptor beta chains were all obtained from the same sample, sequenced in a study of shared clonotypes between healthy human individuals (dated by TCRdb to 2019 to 2021). Libraries were constructed by the immunoSEQ multiplex PCR assay. The table comes from immuneACCESS by way of TCRdb, which keeps in-frame sequences with V and J called. Part of the clones is missing from these tables; in studies checked, under half for an unresolved V gene and the rest for unknown reasons. This sample lists under 850,000 clones; nearly 95% were detected once. The ten top clones hold around 24% of the sample. For the CD8 naive samples, CD45RO-negative cells were positively selected for CCR7, yielding a CD45RA+CCR7+ population from which TemRA cells were excluded. Sequencing was performed on naive CD8+ T cells sorted from blood. The cell subset or site label here, explained by the study, means: CD45RA+CCR7+. Every receptor here comes from a man in his thirties or forties in good health.

The gene calls are TRBV15 and TRBJ1-1; D unresolved. This CDR3 is built from 15 residues. Germline V gene lookup returns CDR1 LNHNV and CDR2 YYDKDF (reference sequence). The V and J ends lost 4 bases and 1 base respectively, with 13 bases between them. The CDR3 nucleotides are TGTGCCACCAGCACGGCCGGCACCGGGAACACTGAAGCTTTCTTT. Protein product: CATSTAGTGNTEAFF.

CDR3 sequence reads: CASSVGLNTGELFF. CDR3 DNA sequence: TGTGCCAGTAGTGTCGGACTTAACACCGGGGAGCTGTTTTTT. This rearrangement joins TRBV19 to TRBJ2-2, with D tentatively TRBD2 (5 bases). Germline V gene data show CDR1 as LNHDA and CDR2 as SQIVND (reference sequence). The CDR3 runs to 14 residues. V dropped 5 bases and J dropped 2 bases, with 9 bases sitting between them.

The V call is TRBV11-2, the J call TRBJ2-3; 9 nucleotides line up with TRBD2. Germline V CDR1 and CDR2: SGHAT, FQNNGV. The CDR3 totals 16 residues. The ends lost 2 bases at V and 6 bases at J; junction bases unmatched: 9. The CDR3 sequence is CASSLFLREGVDTQYF. For the CDR3, the DNA is TGTGCCAGCAGCTTATTTCTGCGGGAGGGCGTGGATACGCAGTATTTT.

V and J are TRBV9 and TRBJ2-7; D is ambiguous. The V and J ends lost 4 bases and 3 bases respectively, with 17 bases between them. Germline CDR1 is SGDLS and CDR2 is YYNGEE. The CDR3 contains 15 residues. In DNA, the CDR3 is TGTGCCAGCAGCCCCCTAAAGGGTTCGGGCTACGAGCAGTACTTC. Translating it yields CASSPLKGSGYEQYF.

The chain combines TRBV5-5 with TRBJ1-1; 7 bases agree with TRBD1. Per germline, CDR1 SGHKS and CDR2 YYEKEE (reference sequence). The junction had 8 bases not matched to a gene; V was cut back by 3 bases and J by 3 bases. This CDR3 has 15 amino acids. The CDR3 DNA follows: TGTGCCAGCAGCTGGAGCGGGACAGAGCACACTGAAGCTTTCTTT. Protein: CASSWSGTEHTEAFF.

The CDR3 DNA reads as TGTGCCAGCAGCTTAGAGTTTGAGCCCCAGCATTTT. It specifies CASSLEFEPQHF. The genes are TRBV7-9 and TRBJ1-5; D uncertain. V lost 1 base and J 8 bases, leaving 6 bases between the germline ends. CDR1 is SEHNR and CDR2 is FQNEAQ in the germline V gene (reference sequence). This CDR3 has 12 residues. The complete variable domain, with remaining parts taken from reference TRBV7-9 and TRBJ1-5, reads DTGVSQNPRHKITKRGQNVTFRCDPISEHNRLYWYRQTLGQGPEFLTYFQNEAQLEKSRLLSDRFSAERPKGSFSTLEIQRTEQGDSAMYLCASSLEFEPQHFGDGTRLSIL.

The chain is built from TRBV5-5 and TRBJ2-7; D might be TRBD1 (6 bases). CDR1 and CDR2 from the germline V gene are SGHKS and YYEKEE (reference sequence). CDR3 length: 14 residues. V shed 4 bases and J shed 3 bases, with 14 bases lying between them. Here the CDR3 DNA reads TGTGCCAGCAGCCTACGGGACACCAACTACGAGCAGTACTTC. It translates to CASSLRDTNYEQYF.

In regard to this clone: The same CDR3 also results from other DNA sequences found in this sample. The rearrangement links TRBV7-9 to TRBJ2-5; D is unclear. There are 14 residues in the CDR3. V gave up 0 bases and J gave up 1 base, with 6 bases separating them. CDR1 and CDR2 from the germline V gene are SEHNR and FQNEAQ (reference sequence). The CDR3 sequence: CASSLAGSQETQYF. CDR3 nucleotide sequence: TGTGCCAGCAGCTTAGCGGGGTCCCAAGAGACCCAGTACTTC. The full variable domain, with the rest looked up from reference TRBV7-9 and TRBJ2-5, is DTGVSQNPRHKITKRGQNVTFRCDPISEHNRLYWYRQTLGQGPEFLTYFQNEAQLEKSRLLSDRFSAERPKGSFSTLEIQRTEQGDSAMYLCASSLAGSQETQYFGPGTRLLVL.